A selection of T cell receptor beta chains follows, all from one sample in a study of cytomegalovirus exposure and HLA in healthy donors. Some clones are missing from TCRdb's copy, which holds only in-frame ones; the method was immunoSEQ multiplex PCR. Here the sample spans some 110,000 clones, over 80% being singletons. Sequenced: PBMCs. All receptors derive from a man aged 25-45 years in good health and CMV-seronegative. Each CDR3 is given with its conserved first and last residue. The order of the fields is D gene, V gene, clone size, J gene, CDR3 length, CDR3 DNA, CDR3 protein. D genes are given only for firm matches. Only part of the rows carry a size: once, few, many, or a class if the clone is expanded.

>.|TRBV7-2|.|TRBJ1-4|14
TGTGCCAGCAGCTTGAACGGTGGTGGTGAAAAACTGTTTTTT
CASSLNGGGEKLFF
>.|TRBV6-1|.|TRBJ2-7|11
TGTGCCAGCACCTTAGGCACAGTGCAGTACTTC
CASTLGTVQYF
>TRBD1|TRBV25-1|.|TRBJ2-7|17
TGTGCCAGCAGTGAACTTGGGGGGACAGGGGATCCCTACGAGCAGTACTTC
CASSELGGTGDPYEQYF
>.|TRBV28|.|TRBJ2-2|16
TGTGCCAGCAGTCTCGGTGGGGCAGGGGACACCGGGGAGCTGTTTTTT
CASSLGGAGDTGELFF
>TRBD1|TRBV5-1|.|TRBJ2-1|16
TGCGCCAGCAGTTCCAAACCGGGACAGGGAAACAATGAGCAGTTCTTC
CASSSKPGQGNNEQFF
>TRBD1|TRBV28|.|TRBJ1-2|14
TGTGCCAGCAGTTCCCCGGGACAGGGAAATGGCTACACCTTC
CASSSPGQGNGYTF
>.|TRBV6-6|few|TRBJ1-1|14
TGTGCCAGCAGTTACTCGAAACAAAACACTGAAGCTTTCTTT
CASSYSKQNTEAFF
>TRBD1|TRBV7-9|.|TRBJ2-5|15
TGTGCCAGCAGCAGGGGACAGGCGTACCAAGAGACCCAGTACTTC
CASSRGQAYQETQYF
>.|TRBV5-6|.|TRBJ2-1|12
TGTGCCAGCAGCCCCGGAGGGAATGAGCAGTTCTTC
CASSPGGNEQFF
>TRBD1|TRBV5-4|once|TRBJ1-1|13
TGTGCCAGCAGTTGGACAGGGCACACTGAAGCTTTCTTT
CASSWTGHTEAFF
>.|TRBV5-4|.|TRBJ1-6|17
TGTGCCAGCAGCTTTATCCTCCCGGGGGACGCTACTTCACCCCTCCACTTT
CASSFILPGDATSPLHF
>TRBD2|TRBV30|.|TRBJ2-7|13
TGTGCCTTGGGGGGGATTAGCTCCTACGAGCAGTACTTC
CALGGISSYEQYF
>.|TRBV6-1|.|TRBJ1-5|15
TGTGCCAGCTCCCGAGGTAAATTAGCCGATCAGCCCCAGCATTTT
CASSRGKLADQPQHF
>TRBD1|TRBV7-9|.|TRBJ1-4|14
TGTGCCAGCAGCCAGACAGGGTTAGGTGAAAAACTGTTTTTT
CASSQTGLGEKLFF
>.|TRBV6-4|.|TRBJ1-5|16
TGTGCCAGCAGTGACTTCGCAGGTAAGCTATATCAGCCCCAGCATTTT
CASSDFAGKLYQPQHF
>.|TRBV28|.|TRBJ2-7|12
TGTGCCAGCAGTACACTACAGGGAAGGCAGTACTTC
CASSTLQGRQYF
>.|TRBV7-2|.|TRBJ2-7|16
TGTGCCAGCAGCTCAGTCTCACGGGGGACCTCCTACGAGCAGTACTTC
CASSSVSRGTSYEQYF
>.|TRBV28|few|TRBJ2-2|14
TGTGCCACCCAGACACCTGCGGGCACCGGGGAGCTGTTTTTT
CATQTPAGTGELFF
>TRBD1|TRBV27|once|TRBJ1-1|15
TGTGCCAGCAGTCCCCGGACAGGGGGGAACACTGAAGCTTTCTTT
CASSPRTGGNTEAFF
>.|TRBV7-9|.|TRBJ1-6|14
TGTGCCAGCAGCTTGGAACAGTATAATTCACCCCTCCACTTT
CASSLEQYNSPLHF
>TRBD1|TRBV9|.|TRBJ1-3|16
TGTGCCAGCACTCGGGACAGGCTTTTGGCTGGAAACACCATATATTTT
CASTRDRLLAGNTIYF
>.|TRBV9|.|TRBJ1-4|16
TGTGCCAGCAGCGTAGGTACAGGAGATACTAATGAAAAACTGTTTTTT
CASSVGTGDTNEKLFF
>.|TRBV7-2|.|TRBJ1-4|16
TGTGCCAGCAGCTCCTCGGGCTGGGGAGATGTAGGAAAACTGTTTTTT
CASSSSGWGDVGKLFF
>TRBD2|TRBV5-4|.|TRBJ2-7|17
TGTGCCAGCAGCTTGGTGGCTAGCGGGGGCCGAAGCTCCGAGCAGTACTTC
CASSLVASGGRSSEQYF
>.|TRBV5-6|.|TRBJ2-7|13
TGTGCCAGCAGCCCCGCAGGCGGGTACGAGCAGTACTTC
CASSPAGGYEQYF